These 15 T cell receptor beta chains were sequenced from one sample in a study of OX40 agonist ivuxolimab in advanced cancers. Some clones are missing from TCRdb's copy, which holds only in-frame ones; the method was immunoSEQ multiplex PCR. The sample includes around 98,000 clones, around nine tenths of them seen just once. This specimen consisted of CD4+ or CD8+ T cells sorted from blood, obtained in a trial of the OX40 agonist ivuxolimab. These receptors were obtained from an adult with an advanced solid tumor such as melanoma, head and neck, liver or kidney cancer.

The chain employs TRBV6-1 and TRBJ2-1; no clear D. Germline loops: CDR1 MNHNS, CDR2 SASEGT. The ends were cut back, 8 bases at V and 0 bases at J, with 8 bases in the middle. This CDR3 contains 13 residues. As DNA, the CDR3 is TGTGCCAGCGCTCTAAGCTCCTACAATGAGCAGTTCTTC. It encodes CASALSSYNEQFF.

The chain couples TRBV6-6 to TRBJ1-1; unclear D gene. The CDR3 contains 14 residues. V gave up 7 bases and J gave up 6 bases, with 18 bases separating them. In germline, CDR1 is MNHNY, CDR2 SVGAGI (reference sequence). In DNA form, the CDR3 reads TGTGCCAGCATCTCTGACTCCCCCAGATCTGAAGCTTTCTTT. Encoded protein: CASISDSPRSEAFF.

The rearrangement links TRBV18 to TRBJ1-2, with D hard to call. The ends were cut back, 2 bases at V and 3 bases at J, with 7 bases in the middle. This CDR3 has 13 residues. Germline loops: CDR1 KGHSH, CDR2 LQKENI. CDR3 region: CASSPAGDYGYTF. As DNA, the CDR3 is TGTGCCAGCTCACCAGCCGGGGACTATGGCTACACCTTC.

The rearrangement links TRBV10-3 to TRBJ1-2; D may be TRBD1 (6 bases). The V end was cut by 2 bases, the J end by 8 bases, with 18 bases between. The length of the CDR3 is 15 residues. Germline V gene lookup returns CDR1 ENHRY and CDR2 SYGVKD. The CDR3 DNA is TGTGCCATCAGTGAGCCCCCAGGGGCCCAGGGAGGCTACACCTTC. Protein product: CAISEPPGAQGGYTF.

J is TRBJ1-2 and V is TRBV11-2; D unresolved. The CDR3 consists of 13 residues. V was pared by 3 bases and J by 3 bases, with 8 bases between. CDR1 is SGHAT and CDR2 is FQNNGV in the germline V gene. The CDR3 is CASSLDYYYGYTF. Here the CDR3 DNA reads TGTGCCAGCAGCTTGGACTACTACTATGGCTACACCTTC.

The chain carries TRBV10-3 and TRBJ1-1, with unresolved D. Trimming shortened V by 4 bases and J by 6 bases, and 12 bases separated the two germline ends. The germline CDR1 and CDR2 sequences are ENHRY and SYGVKD. The CDR3 extends over 13 amino acids. This chain's CDR3 is CAISGAPLSEAFF. CDR3 DNA: TGTGCCATCAGTGGGGCCCCCCTCTCTGAAGCTTTCTTT.

This clone was counted between two and nine times. V gene TRBV6-4 combines with J gene TRBJ1-5; D is unresolved. The CDR3 runs 13 residues. V was shortened by 6 bases and J by 2 bases, with 8 bases between the two germline ends. Germline V lookup: CDR1 MRHNA, CDR2 SNTAGT. The CDR3 loop is CASSTEGNQPQHF. The CDR3, as DNA: TGTGCCAGCAGCACAGAGGGCAATCAGCCCCAGCATTTT.

The V call is TRBV5-1, the J call TRBJ2-5; D might be TRBD1 or TRBD2, each matching 5 bases. This CDR3 has 16 amino acids. Trimming shortened V by 0 bases and J by 2 bases, and 14 bases separated the two germline ends. Germline lookup yields CDR1 SGHRS and CDR2 YFSETQ. For the CDR3, the DNA is TGCGCCAGCAGCTTGGGAGGGCAGGGCCCACAAGAGACCCAGTACTTC. It encodes CASSLGGQGPQETQYF.

The chain is built from TRBV15 and TRBJ1-4, with 7 bases lining up with TRBD1. Germline CDR1 reads LNHNV; CDR2 reads YYDKDF (reference sequence). V lost 2 bases and J lost 6; bases outside the gene matches: 9. The CDR3 contains 16 residues. The CDR3, as DNA: TGTGCCACCAGCAGAAACCCGAGAGGGGGCGATGAAAAACTGTTTTTT. The encoded protein is CATSRNPRGGDEKLFF.

The chain carries TRBV5-1 and TRBJ2-5, with 9 bases lining up with TRBD1. This CDR3 spans 15 amino acids. V lost 0 bases to trimming and J lost 0 bases; unmatched junction nucleotides: 0. CDR1 and CDR2 from the germline V gene are SGHRS and YFSETQ. The CDR3 DNA is TGCGCCAGCAGCTTGGGGACAGGGGACCAAGAGACCCAGTACTTC. Translating gives CASSLGTGDQETQYF.

The chain carries TRBV9 and TRBJ2-5; 7 nucleotides align to TRBD2. CDR3 size: 13 residues. Germline V gene data show CDR1 as SGDLS and CDR2 as YYNGEE. V was clipped by 7 bases and J by 5 bases; unmatched bases: 8. The CDR3 reads CASGRGVGETQYF. The CDR3 DNA is TGTGCCAGCGGGAGGGGCGTGGGGGAGACCCAGTACTTC.

This chain uses TRBV7-9 with TRBJ2-7; no clear D gene. Trimming shortened V by 5 bases and J by 3 bases, and 11 bases separated the two germline ends. This CDR3 comprises 13 residues. Germline V gives CDR1 SEHNR, CDR2 FQNEAQ (reference sequence). Written as DNA, the CDR3 is TGTGCCAGCAGCCCCGTGGGTAACTACGAGCAGTACTTC. It codes for CASSPVGNYEQYF.

This chain connects TRBV18 to TRBJ1-1; no clear D gene. The ends were cut back, 3 bases at V and 4 bases at J, with 9 bases in the middle. This CDR3 comprises 13 residues. Per the germline V gene, CDR1 is KGHSH and CDR2 is LQKENI. This CDR3 is CASSPDWGTEAFF. CDR3 in DNA: TGTGCCAGCTCACCTGACTGGGGCACTGAAGCTTTCTTT.

The rearrangement joins TRBV5-1 to TRBJ1-1; D ambiguous. Germline values: CDR1 SGHRS, CDR2 YFSETQ. Trimming took off 5 bases at V and 0 bases at J, with 14 bases between the two ends. The CDR3 spans 15 residues. The chain's CDR3 is CASRPSAGLNTEAFF. The CDR3 coding sequence is TGCGCCAGCAGACCTAGCGCCGGACTGAACACTGAAGCTTTCTTT.

This clone was seen once. This CDR3 reads CASSFGGDDTGELFF. The CDR3 nucleotides read TGTGCCAGCAGCTTTGGTGGGGACGACACCGGGGAGCTGTTTTTT. The chain employs TRBV5-4 and TRBJ2-2; D could derive from TRBD1 or TRBD2 (5 bases each). V was pared by 2 bases and J by 3 bases, with 11 bases between. Germline-derived CDR1 and CDR2 are SGHNT and YYREEE (reference sequence). This CDR3 region has 15 residues.